One sample yielded the 31 T cell receptor beta chains listed below, sequenced in a study of T-cell memory formation after mild COVID-19. TCRdb fed the 5' RACE reads into MiXCR, producing one record per CDR3 protein. Of approximately 300,000 distinct CDR3 sequences listed, less than 20% are singletons. Input material: PBMCs or a T cell subset sorted from them (not recorded which). The source is a man aged 18 to 35 who had mild COVID-19 (a few samples of this study predate the infection). Cell type and time point are not known.

This chain links TRBV28 with TRBJ1-6; D not certain. The ends were cut back, 4 bases at V and 1 base at J, with 5 bases in the middle. CDR1 and CDR2 from the germline V gene are MDHEN and SYDVKM. The CDR3 runs to 14 residues. The CDR3 DNA reads as TGTGCCAGCAGTTCGGGATCCTATAATTCACCCCTCCACTTT. This gives the protein CASSSGSYNSPLHF.

Concerning this clonotype itself: A junction boundary mismatches the germline segment, possibly from a read error. The genes are TRBV5-1 and TRBJ2-3; 9 positions agree with TRBD1. The germline CDR1 and CDR2 sequences are SGHRS and YFSETQ. This CDR3 is built from 16 residues. CDR3 amino acids: CASRFPRDRATDTQYF. CDR3 coding DNA: TGCGCCAGCCGCTTCCCCCGGGACAGGGCCACAGATACGCAGTATTTT.

The rearrangement links TRBV7-9 to TRBJ2-2; D may match TRBD1 or TRBD2 (5 bases each). V was pared by 1 base and J by 4 bases, with 10 bases between. Germline CDR1 and CDR2: SEHNR and FQNEAQ (reference sequence). The CDR3 contains 15 residues. The CDR3 DNA follows: TGTGCCAGCAGCTTAGATTTGAGGGGCACCGGGGAGCTGTTTTTT. As protein: CASSLDLRGTGELFF.

The chain carries TRBV3-1 and TRBJ2-5, with 8 bases that match TRBD2. The trim removed 5 bases at V and 14 bases at J, leaving 16 bases unmatched. The germline gives CDR1 LGHDT, CDR2 YNNKEL (reference sequence). This CDR3 spans 14 amino acids. CDR3 sequence (DNA): TGTGCCAGCAGCTCAAGTGAGCGACCGGGACTAGTATACTTC. Its translation is CASSSSERPGLVYF.

This clonotype was observed a few times. The CDR3 loop reads CASSFNREKLFF. CDR3 coding DNA: TGTGCCAGCAGCTTTAACCGGGAAAAACTGTTTTTT. V gene TRBV7-2 combines with J gene TRBJ1-4; no firm D call. This CDR3 has 12 amino acids. Trimming shortened V by 3 bases and J by 8 bases, and 7 bases separated the two germline ends. CDR1 is SGHTA, CDR2 FQGNSA, per germline. Full variable domain (missing parts from reference TRBV7-2 and TRBJ1-4): GAGVSQSPSNKVTEKGKDVELRCDPISGHTALYWYRQSLGQGLEFLIYFQGNSAPDKSGLPSDRFSAERTGGSVSTLTIQRTQQEDSAVYLCASSFNREKLFFGSGTQLSVL.

V usage is TRBV6-6 and J usage is TRBJ1-2; D is uncertain. Germline CDR1 is MNHNY and CDR2 is SVGAGI (reference sequence). Trimming shortened V by 9 bases and J by 4 bases, and 18 bases separated the two germline ends. The CDR3 runs 14 residues. CDR3: CASSDGGSAYGYTF. As DNA, the CDR3 is TGTGCCAGTTCTGATGGTGGTTCCGCCTATGGCTACACCTTC.

The genes are TRBV13 and TRBJ2-3; 9 bases are shared with TRBD2. The CDR3 consists of 16 residues. The germline gives CDR1 PRHDT, CDR2 FYEKMQ (reference sequence). J lost 6 bases, V lost 5 bases, and 12 bases had no gene match. The CDR3 sequence: CASSPVGASGEDTQYF. The CDR3 DNA is TGTGCCAGCAGCCCGGTGGGGGCTAGCGGGGAGGATACGCAGTATTTT.

The chain joins TRBV7-3 to TRBJ2-2; D gene ambiguous. This CDR3 spans 13 amino acids. Trimming pared 4 bases from V and 7 bases from J, leaving 10 bases between. The germline V gene has CDR1 SGHTA and CDR2 FQGTGA. CDR3 nucleotides: TGTGCCAGCAGCTCCCCGATGGTCGGGGAGCTGTTTTTT. It yields the protein CASSSPMVGELFF.

V and J are TRBV12-3 or TRBV12-4 and TRBJ2-1; 9 bases match TRBD2. V shed 6 bases, J shed 12 bases, and the junction held 15 bases outside the gene matches. The CDR3 runs 15 residues. The CDR3 coding sequence is TGTGCCAGCAGCCAAGCGGGTCTAGCGGGATATGGGCAGTTCTTC. As protein: CASSQAGLAGYGQFF.

V and J are TRBV7-2 and TRBJ2-3; TRBD2 matches 9 bases. The CDR3 extends over 15 amino acids. Germline V CDR1 and CDR2: SGHTA, FQGNSA. V shed 3 bases, J shed 5 bases, and the junction held 6 bases outside the gene matches. The CDR3, as DNA: TGTGCCAGCAGCTTGGTGCGGGGGGGCGGAGATACGCAGTATTTT. Translating gives CASSLVRGGGDTQYF.

The rearrangement uses TRBV7-9 and TRBJ1-4, with D maybe TRBD1 (5 bases). V lost 5 bases and J 4 bases, leaving 14 bases between the germline ends. This CDR3 has 15 amino acids. The V gene's germline CDR1 is SEHNR and CDR2 FQNEAQ (reference sequence). CDR3 in amino acids: CASSIRRDYNEKLFF. CDR3 nucleotides: TGTGCCAGCAGCATAAGGAGGGACTATAATGAAAAACTGTTTTTT.

This clonotype was counted a few times. The chain employs TRBV5-1 and TRBJ1-1, with TRBD1 matching over 10 bases. Losses at the gene ends were 2 bases for V and 5 bases for J; bases not matched to a gene: 6. CDR3 length: 15 amino acids. Germline V gives CDR1 SGHRS, CDR2 YFSETQ. The CDR3 nucleotides read TGCGCCAGCAGCTTCACGGGACAGGGGATGACTGAAGCTTTCTTT. It codes for CASSFTGQGMTEAFF. The full variable domain, its missing parts supplied by reference TRBV5-1 and TRBJ1-1, is KAGVTQTPRYLIKTRGQQVTLSCSPISGHRSVSWYQQTPGQGLQFLFEYFSETQRNKGNFPGRFSGRQFSNSRSEMNVSTLELGDSALYLCASSFTGQGMTEAFFGQGTRLTVV.

V gene TRBV5-1 combines with J gene TRBJ2-5; 9 nucleotides align to TRBD2. This CDR3 comprises 17 residues. Losses at the gene ends were 1 base for V and 2 bases for J; bases not matched to a gene: 9. The germline CDR1 and CDR2 sequences are SGHRS and YFSETQ. The CDR3 sequence: CASSLRLAGHVQETQYF. DNA of the CDR3: TGCGCCAGCAGCTTGAGGCTAGCGGGGCATGTACAAGAGACCCAGTACTTC.

The chain employs TRBV7-6 and TRBJ2-2; D is ambiguous. V was shortened by 5 bases and J by 5 bases, with 18 bases between the two germline ends. Germline CDR1 is SGHVS and CDR2 is FNYEAQ. This CDR3 spans 16 amino acids. CDR3 sequence (DNA): TGTGCCAGCAGCCCGGAAGACACCAGCGCGACCGGGGAGCTGTTTTTT. As protein: CASSPEDTSATGELFF.

V gene TRBV7-9 combines with J gene TRBJ1-1; 7 bases match TRBD1. J gave up 7 bases and V 7 bases, and 12 bases lay outside the gene matches. Germline-derived CDR1 and CDR2 are SEHNR and FQNEAQ (reference sequence). CDR3 size: 14 residues. The DNA of the CDR3 is TGTGCCAGCATCCCAAAGGGGACAGATATTGAAGCTTTCTTT. It is translated as CASIPKGTDIEAFF.

The chain employs TRBV5-5 and TRBJ2-7; 9 bases agree with TRBD1. Trimming at V came to 4 bases and at J to 6 bases, leaving 14 bases not matched to a gene. CDR3 length: 16 residues. Looked up from germline, CDR1 is SGHKS and CDR2 is YYEKEE (reference sequence). The CDR3 DNA is TGTGCCAGCAGCACGCGGGACAGGGTCATTCCTCTCGAGCAGTACTTC. It is translated as CASSTRDRVIPLEQYF.

The chain combines TRBV4-1 with TRBJ1-2; 7 bases fit TRBD1. Germline values: CDR1 MGHRA, CDR2 YSYEKL. V dropped 2 bases and J dropped 4; count of bases not matched to a gene: 4. The CDR3 consists of 14 residues. The CDR3 DNA sequence: TGCGCCAGCAGCCAACCGACAGGGACCTATGGCTACACCTTC. The encoded protein is CASSQPTGTYGYTF.

The chain has TRBV28 and TRBJ2-3; 14 bases agree with TRBD2. This CDR3 is built from 17 residues. Germline trimming cut 7 bases from V and 0 bases from J; bases unmatched to any gene: 6. In germline, CDR1 is MDHEN, CDR2 SYDVKM. CDR3 amino acids: CASKGLAGAPSTDTQYF. Written as DNA, the CDR3 is TGTGCCAGCAAGGGACTAGCGGGGGCACCTAGCACAGATACGCAGTATTTT.

This clonotype appeared a few times. The rearrangement uses TRBV7-9 and TRBJ2-1; 14 bases fit TRBD2. The CDR3 extends over 19 amino acids. V shed 4 bases, J shed 0 bases, and the junction held 8 bases outside the gene matches. Germline V gene sequence: CDR1 SEHNR, CDR2 FQNEAQ (reference sequence). As DNA, the CDR3 is TGTGCCAGCAGCTGGGGACTAGCGGGGGCCTTAAGCTCCTACAATGAGCAGTTCTTC. Its translation: CASSWGLAGALSSYNEQFF.

This clonotype was found a few times. V and J are TRBV12-3 or TRBV12-4 and TRBJ2-3, with 7 bases fitting TRBD2. The length of the CDR3 is 14 residues. Losses at the gene ends were 7 bases for V and 4 bases for J; bases not matched to a gene: 8. CDR3 residues: CASTSGKRADTQYF. In DNA form, the CDR3 reads TGTGCCAGCACCAGCGGGAAACGTGCAGATACGCAGTATTTT.

The chain couples TRBV7-2 to TRBJ2-1; 10 bases are a match to TRBD1. Trimming cost V 1 base and J 6 bases; bases outside gene matches: 3. The CDR3 consists of 15 residues. Germline loops: CDR1 SGHTA, CDR2 FQGNSA. The CDR3: CASSLVGTGVNEQFF. CDR3 bases: TGTGCCAGCAGCTTAGTCGGGACAGGGGTCAATGAGCAGTTCTTC.

This clonotype was recorded a few times. The chain carries TRBV7-2 and TRBJ2-2; 8 bases fit TRBD2. CDR1 SGHTA and CDR2 FQGNSA come from the germline V gene. Trimming cost V 0 bases and J 1 base; bases outside gene matches: 7. The CDR3 runs 18 residues. The DNA of the CDR3 is TGTGCCAGCAGCTTAGCCATTTGGCTAGCGGGGAACACCGGGGAGCTGTTTTTT. This translates into CASSLAIWLAGNTGELFF.

CDR3 residues: CASSLVASGDHNEQFF. The CDR3 DNA is TGTGCCAGCAGCTTAGTTGCGAGCGGGGATCACAATGAGCAGTTCTTC. This rearrangement joins TRBV11-3 to TRBJ2-1, with 7 positions matching TRBD2. The CDR3 totals 16 residues. After removal of 1 base from V and 5 bases from J, the junction contained 8 bases not matched to a gene. Germline values: CDR1 SGHNT, CDR2 YENEEA.

This sequence joins TRBV29-1 and TRBJ2-7; TRBD1 agrees at 11 bases. CDR1 and CDR2 from the germline V gene are SQVTM and ANQGSEA. Trimming at V came to 7 bases and at J to 6 bases, leaving 5 bases not matched to a gene. The CDR3 has 12 residues. The CDR3 sequence is CSGGTGGREQYF. CDR3 bases: TGCAGCGGAGGGACAGGGGGACGCGAGCAGTACTTC.

The sample holds a few counts of this clonotype. The genes are TRBV6-6 and TRBJ1-2, with unresolved D. V lost 6 bases to trimming and J lost 8 bases, with 16 bases between them. CDR3 size: 13 residues. Germline V CDR1 and CDR2: MNHNY, SVGAGI (reference sequence). In nucleotides, the CDR3 is TGTGCCAGCAGCCCCGGACGGACTGTAGGCTACACCTTC. Translation gives CASSPGRTVGYTF.

The CDR3 DNA reads TGTGCCAGCAGCCAAGTAGGGACTGCTTATGGCTACACCTTC. Encoded protein: CASSQVGTAYGYTF. The gene calls are TRBV14 and TRBJ1-2, with a weak D call TRBD1 (5 bases). The V end lost 1 base, the J end lost 5 bases, and 11 bases lay between the germline ends. Germline V gives CDR1 SGHDN, CDR2 FVKESK. The CDR3 is made up of 14 amino acids.

The chain uses TRBV25-1 and TRBJ2-7, with a possible D match to TRBD1 (5 bases). Germline lookup yields CDR1 MGHDK and CDR2 SYGVNS. The CDR3 has 15 residues. V was shortened by 0 bases and J by 5 bases, with 14 bases between the two germline ends. CDR3 protein: CASSEYARDRDEQYF. The DNA of the CDR3 is TGTGCCAGCAGTGAATATGCCAGGGATCGGGACGAGCAGTACTTC.

This sequence joins TRBV5-1 and TRBJ2-7, with 7 bases fitting TRBD1. The CDR3 is made up of 14 amino acids. The trim removed 0 bases at V and 3 bases at J, leaving 3 bases unmatched. Germline V gene sequence: CDR1 SGHRS, CDR2 YFSETQ. This CDR3 reads CASSLGDSHYEQYF. CDR3 in DNA: TGCGCCAGCAGCTTGGGGGACAGCCACTACGAGCAGTACTTC.

In its sample, this clonotype was seen many times. The chain joins TRBV6-5 to TRBJ2-5, with D hard to call. Trimming took off 0 bases at V and 5 bases at J, with 13 bases between the two ends. CDR1 is MNHEY and CDR2 is SVGAGI in the germline V gene. The CDR3 length is 15 residues. The CDR3 protein is CASSYSSGLGETQYF. In DNA form, the CDR3 reads TGTGCCAGCAGTTACTCTAGTGGGTTGGGTGAGACCCAGTACTTC.

This chain joins TRBV20-1 and TRBJ2-3; D may correspond to TRBD1 or TRBD2 (5 bases each). The CDR3 extends over 15 amino acids. The germline V and J ends were trimmed by 0 bases and 1 base, with 11 bases remaining between them. Germline lookup yields CDR1 DFQATT and CDR2 SNEGSKA (reference sequence). CDR3 protein: CSARDGDHRTDTQYF. DNA of the CDR3: TGCAGTGCTAGAGACGGGGACCACCGCACAGATACGCAGTATTTT.

The rearrangement uses TRBV5-1 and TRBJ1-2; 8 nucleotides match TRBD1. Germline CDR1 and CDR2: SGHRS and YFSETQ. The CDR3 extends over 15 amino acids. The J segment lost 5 bases and the V segment lost 3 bases, leaving 9 bases of the junction unmatched. The CDR3: CASSYGTGPRYGYTF. The CDR3 DNA follows: TGCGCCAGCAGCTACGGGACAGGCCCTCGGTATGGCTACACCTTC.